The 29 T cell receptor beta chains below were found in one sample sequenced in a study of cytotoxic CD8 clonotypes in ibrutinib-treated CLL (dated by TCRdb to the early 2020s). The library was made by the immunoSEQ multiplex PCR assay. The source is immuneACCESS, and TCRdb retained only in-frame sequences with V and J called. Part of the clones is not carried over; for the studies checked, unresolved V genes explain less than half of this, and the remainder is unexplained. Within this sample are 200,000 or so clones, with roughly 79% of them counted one time only. About an eighth of the sample is in the top ten clones. The time point label for this specimen denotes: about twelve months on ibrutinib. The material sequenced was PBMCs, taken after 12 months of ibrutinib treatment. These receptors were obtained from a human donor with chronic lymphocytic leukemia.

V gene TRBV9 combines with J gene TRBJ2-7, with 9 bases aligning to TRBD1. The ends lost 0 bases at V and 4 bases at J; junction bases unmatched: 5. This CDR3 is 15 amino acids long. Germline V gene data show CDR1 as SGDLS and CDR2 as YYNGEE. In DNA form, the CDR3 reads TGTGCCAGCAGCGTAGGGGGGACAGGGTTTTACGAGCAGTACTTC. This codes for CASSVGGTGFYEQYF.

This clone was observed a single time. The J gene is TRBJ2-1, the V gene TRBV15; D uncertain. CDR1 is LNHNV and CDR2 is YYDKDF in the germline V gene (reference sequence). Trimming stripped 7 bases from V and 5 bases from J, with 6 bases between. This CDR3 has 11 amino acids. This chain's CDR3 is CATTRNNEQFF. The CDR3 nucleotides are TGTGCCACCACCAGGAACAATGAGCAGTTCTTC.

This chain uses TRBV6-5 with TRBJ1-4; 9 nucleotides agree with TRBD1. This CDR3 is 14 amino acids long. Germline V gives CDR1 MNHEY, CDR2 SVGAGI. Unmatched junction bases numbered 4, after V lost 4 bases and J lost 7 bases. The CDR3 reads CASSFLTGGEKLFF. The CDR3 DNA reads TGTGCCAGCAGTTTCTTGACAGGGGGTGAAAAACTGTTTTTT.

The count of this clone is one. J is TRBJ1-3 and V is TRBV7-9; tentatively, D is TRBD1 (5 bases). The V and J ends lost 0 bases and 2 bases respectively, with 11 bases between them. Germline lookup yields CDR1 SEHNR and CDR2 FQNEAQ (reference sequence). The CDR3 loop spans 16 amino acids. CDR3: CASSLAGWGAGNTIYF. The CDR3 DNA reads as TGTGCCAGCAGCTTAGCGGGATGGGGCGCTGGAAACACCATATATTTT.

V usage is TRBV7-9 and J usage is TRBJ2-1; TRBD2 matches at 7 bases. V lost 0 bases to trimming and J lost 7 bases; unmatched junction nucleotides: 3. There are 14 residues in the CDR3. The germline V gene has CDR1 SEHNR and CDR2 FQNEAQ (reference sequence). CDR3: CASSLAGGPNEQFF. Here the CDR3 DNA reads TGTGCCAGCAGCTTAGCGGGAGGGCCGAATGAGCAGTTCTTC.

The chain recombines TRBV19 with TRBJ2-7; D is possibly TRBD1 (6 bases). Germline V gene sequence: CDR1 LNHDA, CDR2 SQIVND (reference sequence). With 5 bases removed from V and 3 bases from J, the gap between germline ends came to 14 bases. The CDR3 covers 14 residues. In DNA, the CDR3 is TGTGCCAGTAGTGCCAACAGGGTTGGCTACGAGCAGTACTTC. Residues: CASSANRVGYEQYF.

The CDR3 coding sequence is TGTGCCAGCAGTTCATACCCTCCCGGGACCCAGAGGCTGTTTTTT. As protein: CASSSYPPGTQRLFF. The chain uses TRBV28 and TRBJ1-4, with D possibly being TRBD1 (5 bases). Germline V gene lookup returns CDR1 MDHEN and CDR2 SYDVKM. This CDR3 has 15 residues. The germline V and J ends were trimmed by 4 bases and 14 bases, with 23 bases remaining between them. The whole variable domain, remainder taken from reference TRBV28 and TRBJ1-4, is DVKVTQSSRYLVKRTGEKVFLECVQDMDHENMFWYRQDPGLGLRLIYFSYDVKMKEKGDIPEGYSVSREKKERFSLILESASTNQTSMYLCASSSYPPGTQRLFFGSGTQLSVL.

This chain links TRBV2 with TRBJ1-2, with D perhaps matching TRBD1 (5 bases). Trimming left V 8 bases short and J 8 bases short, with 18 bases between. CDR1 and CDR2 (germline): SNHLY, FYNNEI. CDR3 length equals 13 residues. The CDR3 protein is CASGEIGAQGYTF. CDR3 bases: TGTGCCAGCGGAGAGATAGGGGCGCAGGGCTACACCTTC.

This clone was detected only a few times. J is TRBJ1-2 and V is TRBV28, with D possibly TRBD1 on 6 matching bases. The CDR3 totals 13 residues. Trimming stripped 6 bases from V and 8 bases from J, with 16 bases between. Germline-derived CDR1 and CDR2 are MDHEN and SYDVKM. CDR3 sequence: CASSLGQLRGYTF. The CDR3, as DNA: TGTGCCAGCAGCCTCGGACAGTTAAGAGGCTACACCTTC.

This clone was counted between two and nine times. This chain joins TRBV2 and TRBJ1-2, with TRBD1 matching over 8 bases. Germline assignment: CDR1 SNHLY and CDR2 FYNNEI. The CDR3 extends over 13 amino acids. The junction had 4 bases not matched to a gene; V was cut back by 4 bases and J by 6 bases. This CDR3 is CASSADRVNGYTF. For the CDR3, the DNA is TGTGCCAGCAGTGCGGACAGGGTGAATGGCTACACCTTC.

The chain uses TRBV28 and TRBJ2-4; D is uncertain. Trimming stripped 10 bases from V and 2 bases from J, with 15 bases between. Germline assignment: CDR1 MDHEN and CDR2 SYDVKM. The CDR3 has 14 amino acids. CDR3 loop: CATRDAGTKNIQYF. As DNA, the CDR3 is TGTGCCACCCGCGATGCCGGAACCAAAAACATTCAGTACTTC.

The chain carries TRBV4-1 and TRBJ2-5, with 7 bases fitting TRBD1. The CDR3 contains 17 residues. V dropped 3 bases and J dropped 2; count of bases not matched to a gene: 12. CDR1 and CDR2 (germline): MGHRA, YSYEKL. The CDR3 bases are TGCGCCAGCAGCCATCACCCTAGACAGGGCCTACAAGAGACCCAGTACTTC. It translates to CASSHHPRQGLQETQYF.

The rearrangement joins TRBV5-6 to TRBJ1-2; D gene ambiguous. V shed 2 bases and J shed 0 bases, with 17 bases lying between them. Per the germline V gene, CDR1 is SGHDT and CDR2 is YYEEEE. This CDR3 has 17 residues. The CDR3 DNA reads TGTGCCAGCAGCTTTCGAGACAAAAGCCTCCCTAACTATGGCTACACCTTC. Translated, it gives CASSFRDKSLPNYGYTF.

This clone was counted a few times. V is TRBV6-6 and J is TRBJ1-2; the match to TRBD1 covers 7 bases. The trim removed 6 bases at V and 4 bases at J, leaving 8 bases unmatched. The germline V gene encodes CDR1 MNHNY and CDR2 SVGAGI (reference sequence). The CDR3 totals 14 residues. CDR3 in DNA: TGTGCCAGCAGCTCCCCCGGGACAGCCTATGGCTACACCTTC. This codes for CASSSPGTAYGYTF.

V and J are TRBV19 and TRBJ1-5, with 7 nucleotides matching TRBD1. The CDR3 is 14 amino acids. The V gene end was trimmed by 6 bases and the J gene end by 9 bases; junction bases not matched to a gene: 11. Germline V CDR1 and CDR2: LNHDA, SQIVND (reference sequence). The CDR3 loop is CASSLGQPSGPQHF. The CDR3, as DNA: TGTGCCAGTAGCCTGGGACAGCCCAGTGGGCCCCAGCATTTT.

This sequence joins TRBV9 and TRBJ2-2; 8 nucleotides align to TRBD2. Looked up from germline, CDR1 is SGDLS and CDR2 is YYNGEE. This CDR3 is built from 14 residues. Losses at the gene ends were 5 bases for V and 6 bases for J; bases not matched to a gene: 6. CDR3 residues: CASRDGLASGELFF. CDR3 coding DNA: TGTGCCAGCAGGGACGGACTAGCTTCCGGGGAGCTGTTTTTT.

The DNA for the CDR3 is TGCGCCAGCAGCCCTGGAGGTAGCGGGGCCTACAATGAGCAGTTCTTC. This sequence encodes CASSPGGSGAYNEQFF. This chain links TRBV5-1 with TRBJ2-1; 8 nucleotides agree with TRBD2. Germline lookup yields CDR1 SGHRS and CDR2 YFSETQ. Unmatched junction bases numbered 8, after V lost 4 bases and J lost 2 bases. The length of the CDR3 is 16 residues.

This chain uses TRBV7-3 with TRBJ1-6, with 7 bases that match TRBD1. The CDR3 is made up of 15 amino acids. Losses at the gene ends were 4 bases for V and 7 bases for J; bases not matched to a gene: 7. The V gene's germline CDR1 is SGHTA and CDR2 FQGTGA. CDR3: CASSSTGVENSPLHF. CDR3 DNA: TGTGCCAGCAGCTCTACAGGGGTAGAGAATTCACCCCTCCACTTT.

This clone was counted once. The rearrangement uses TRBV27 and TRBJ2-2; D is uncertain. Germline CDR1 reads MNHEY; CDR2 reads SMNVEV (reference sequence). V lost 3 bases to trimming and J lost 5 bases, with 13 bases between them. The CDR3 spans 15 residues. The DNA for the CDR3 is TGTGCCAGCAGTTTCATTGACACGGTGACCGGGGAGCTGTTTTTT. Translation gives CASSFIDTVTGELFF.

The chain has TRBV10-3 and TRBJ1-4; the match to TRBD1 covers 7 bases. This CDR3 has 19 residues. From germline, CDR1 is ENHRY and CDR2 SYGVKD. The trim removed 2 bases at V and 0 bases at J, leaving 12 bases unmatched. The CDR3 sequence: CAISERRTAQGATNEKLFF. The CDR3 nucleotides read TGTGCCATCAGTGAGCGTCGGACAGCTCAGGGGGCAACTAATGAAAAACTGTTTTTT.

The chain couples TRBV18 to TRBJ2-2, with D unresolved. CDR1 is KGHSH and CDR2 is LQKENI in the germline V gene. The CDR3 is made up of 15 amino acids. Trimming left V 0 bases short and J 0 bases short, with 5 bases between. The CDR3 DNA sequence: TGTGCCAGCTCACCACCCAGACCGAACACCGGGGAGCTGTTTTTT. It codes for CASSPPRPNTGELFF.

The chain employs TRBV5-4 and TRBJ1-2; D gene uncertain. CDR3 length equals 14 residues. The V end was cut by 4 bases, the J end by 4 bases, with 14 bases between. Germline assignment: CDR1 SGHNT and CDR2 YYREEE (reference sequence). CDR3 in amino acids: CASSLGMGSYGYTF. CDR3 DNA sequence: TGTGCCAGCAGCCTCGGGATGGGTAGCTATGGCTACACCTTC.

This clone appeared a single time. This chain joins TRBV6-4 and TRBJ1-4; 11 positions match TRBD1. The CDR3 runs 15 residues. V lost 6 bases to trimming and J lost 3 bases; unmatched junction nucleotides: 3. CDR1 is MRHNA and CDR2 is SNTAGT in the germline V gene. CDR3 amino acids: CASRDRGLPNEKLFF. The CDR3 nucleotides are TGTGCCAGCAGGGACAGGGGGCTGCCTAATGAAAAACTGTTTTTT.

V and J are TRBV18 and TRBJ2-7; D gene ambiguous. Trimming removed 3 bases from V and 5 bases from J, with 17 bases in between. Germline CDR1 KGHSH, CDR2 LQKENI. There are 15 residues in the CDR3. CDR3 coding DNA: TGTGCCAGCTCACCCCGGGCACAACGTGTCAACGAGCAGTACTTC. Translating gives CASSPRAQRVNEQYF.

The V gene is TRBV14, the J gene TRBJ2-2; a possible D gene is TRBD1 (5 bases). The CDR3 runs 16 residues. CDR1 and CDR2 from the germline V gene are SGHDN and FVKESK. The V and J ends lost 0 bases and 6 bases respectively, with 14 bases between them. DNA of the CDR3: TGTGCCAGCAGCCAAGACGGATCCAGGGTTCCCGGGGAGCTGTTTTTT. Its translation: CASSQDGSRVPGELFF.

For this clone: Other DNA sequences in the sample encode the same CDR3. The rearrangement uses TRBV5-1 and TRBJ1-2, with D unclear. The germline gives CDR1 SGHRS, CDR2 YFSETQ. This CDR3 has 13 residues. V was trimmed by 0 bases and J by 1 base, leaving 4 bases between them. CDR3 protein: CASSLGDNYGYTF. In nucleotides, the CDR3 is TGCGCCAGCAGCTTGGGGGATAACTATGGCTACACCTTC.

The CDR3: CASSLAGVGNYGYTF. CDR3 bases: TGTGCCAGCAGTCTTGCAGGGGTGGGCAACTATGGCTACACCTTC. V is TRBV28 and J is TRBJ1-2; D perhaps matches TRBD1 (6 bases). V lost 5 bases and J lost 2, with 15 bases in between. The V gene's germline CDR1 is MDHEN and CDR2 SYDVKM. CDR3 length equals 15 residues.

The rearrangement uses TRBV11-2 and TRBJ2-1; the D gene is possibly TRBD1 (5 bases). The CDR3 consists of 18 residues. V lost 1 base, J lost 0 bases, and 16 bases lay in between. CDR1 is SGHAT and CDR2 is FQNNGV in the germline V gene. As DNA, the CDR3 is TGTGCCAGCAGCTTAGTTGGTTCACAGGTAAGCTCCTACAATGAGCAGTTCTTC. Its translation is CASSLVGSQVSSYNEQFF.

This rearrangement joins TRBV10-3 to TRBJ1-1; D is unclear. This CDR3 is built from 14 residues. Looked up from germline, CDR1 is ENHRY and CDR2 is SYGVKD. Trimming shortened V by 6 bases and J by 8 bases, and 19 bases separated the two germline ends. Written as DNA, the CDR3 is TGTGCCATCAGGGACCGGGCCCCCGGGGAGGAAGCTTTCTTT. It specifies CAIRDRAPGEEAFF.